The sample holds a few counts of the clone carrying this T cell receptor beta chain. The data are from a study of T-cell reconstitution after alpha-beta-depleted transplantation in children. Construction of the TCRbeta library involved unique molecular identifiers. Using its own MiXCR run on the PCR reads, TCRdb lists one record per CDR3 protein. The table records about 610,000 distinct CDR3 sequences, about 11% of them present only once. The sample consisted of PBMCs from the stem cell graft donor, taken from the stem cell graft. This clonotype was obtained from a human donor who donated a stem cell graft to a child with acute myeloid leukemia.

The CDR3 DNA reads as TGCAGTGCTACGAAAGACAGGGCCAGCGAGACCCAGTACTTC. It encodes CSATKDRASETQYF. The chain links TRBV20-1 to TRBJ2-5, with 7 bases that match TRBD1. The CDR3 is 14 residues long. The germline gives CDR1 DFQATT, CDR2 SNEGSKA (reference sequence). The trim removed 4 bases at V and 5 bases at J, leaving 10 bases unmatched.